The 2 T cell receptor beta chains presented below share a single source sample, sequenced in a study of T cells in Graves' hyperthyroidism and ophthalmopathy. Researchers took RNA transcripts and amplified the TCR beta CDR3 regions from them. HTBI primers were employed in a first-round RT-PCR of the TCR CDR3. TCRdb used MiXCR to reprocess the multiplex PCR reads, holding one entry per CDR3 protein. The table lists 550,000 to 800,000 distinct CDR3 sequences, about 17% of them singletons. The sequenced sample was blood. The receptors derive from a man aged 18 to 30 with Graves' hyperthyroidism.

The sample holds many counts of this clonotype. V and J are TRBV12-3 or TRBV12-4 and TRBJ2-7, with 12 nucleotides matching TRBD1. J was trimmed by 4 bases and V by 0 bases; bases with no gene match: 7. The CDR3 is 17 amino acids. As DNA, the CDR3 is TGTGCCAGCAGTTTAGCCCTACGGGACAGGGGGCTATACGAGCAGTACTTC. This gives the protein CASSLALRDRGLYEQYF.

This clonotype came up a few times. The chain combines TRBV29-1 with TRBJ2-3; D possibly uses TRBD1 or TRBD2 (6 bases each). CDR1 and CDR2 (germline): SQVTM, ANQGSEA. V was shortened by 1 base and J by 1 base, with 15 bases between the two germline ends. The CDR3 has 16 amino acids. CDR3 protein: CSVEGGRGGGTDTQYF. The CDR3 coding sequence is TGCAGCGTTGAAGGGGGCAGGGGAGGAGGCACAGATACGCAGTATTTT.